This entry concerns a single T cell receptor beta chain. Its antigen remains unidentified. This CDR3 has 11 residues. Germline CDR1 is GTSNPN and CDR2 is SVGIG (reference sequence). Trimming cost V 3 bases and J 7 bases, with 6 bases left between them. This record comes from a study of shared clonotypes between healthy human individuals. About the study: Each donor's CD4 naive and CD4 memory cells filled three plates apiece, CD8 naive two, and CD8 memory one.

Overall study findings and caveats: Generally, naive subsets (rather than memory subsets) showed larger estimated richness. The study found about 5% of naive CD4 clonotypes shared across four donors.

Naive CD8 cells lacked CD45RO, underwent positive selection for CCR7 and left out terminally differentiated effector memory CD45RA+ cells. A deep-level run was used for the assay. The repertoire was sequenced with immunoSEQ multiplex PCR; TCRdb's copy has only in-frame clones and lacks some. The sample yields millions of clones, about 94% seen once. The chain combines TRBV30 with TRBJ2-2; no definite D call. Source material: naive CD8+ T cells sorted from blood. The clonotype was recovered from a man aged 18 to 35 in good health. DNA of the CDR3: TGTGCCTGGAGAACGGTCGGGGAGCTGTTTTTT. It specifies CAWRTVGELFF.